A single sample gave rise to the 9 T cell receptor beta chains below, sequenced in a study of T cell responses to AZD1222 COVID-19 vaccine. The repertoire was sequenced with immunoSEQ multiplex PCR; TCRdb's copy has only in-frame clones and lacks some. This table holds approximately 75,000 clones, roughly 90% found once. The sample in question was peripheral blood, obtained 28 days after the second AZD1222 dose. The receptor set was obtained from an adult who received the AZD1222 COVID-19 vaccine.

This chain uses TRBV18 with TRBJ2-5, with no clear D. Germline CDR1 KGHSH, CDR2 LQKENI. The CDR3 is made up of 13 amino acids. The V end lost 5 bases, the J end lost 5 bases, and 12 bases lay between the germline ends. The CDR3 sequence: CASSDMRDETQYF. For the CDR3, the DNA is TGTGCCAGCTCAGATATGCGAGACGAGACCCAGTACTTC.

The chain recombines TRBV14 with TRBJ1-2; weak D call: TRBD1 (6 bases). Germline V gives CDR1 SGHDN, CDR2 FVKESK. The length of the CDR3 is 13 residues. The V gene lost 4 bases and the J gene lost 7 bases, with 13 bases spanning the gap. The CDR3 loop reads CASSRWGAGGYTF. The DNA for the CDR3 is TGTGCCAGCAGCCGATGGGGGGCAGGTGGCTACACCTTC.

The rearrangement joins TRBV7-2 to TRBJ1-5, with 9 bases aligning to TRBD1. The CDR3 is made up of 14 amino acids. Trimming at V came to 5 bases and at J to 4 bases, leaving 3 bases not matched to a gene. Germline V CDR1 and CDR2: SGHTA, FQGNSA. The CDR3 bases are TGTGCCAGCAGCGGGACAGGGATAAATCAGCCCCAGCATTTT. Encoded protein: CASSGTGINQPQHF.

The chain has TRBV7-2 and TRBJ1-3, with D unclear. There are 15 residues in the CDR3. Trimming removed 1 base from V and 4 bases from J, with 11 bases in between. The germline CDR1 and CDR2 sequences are SGHTA and FQGNSA. This chain's CDR3 is CASSLVAPPGNTIYF. The CDR3 DNA reads as TGTGCCAGCAGCTTAGTTGCCCCTCCGGGAAACACCATATATTTT. Combining the CDR3 with reference TRBV7-2 and TRBJ1-3 gives the whole variable domain GAGVSQSPSNKVTEKGKDVELRCDPISGHTALYWYRQSLGQGLEFLIYFQGNSAPDKSGLPSDRFSAERTGGSVSTLTIQRTQQEDSAVYLCASSLVAPPGNTIYFGEGSWLTVV.

V usage is TRBV6-6 and J usage is TRBJ2-5, with D perhaps assigned TRBD1 or TRBD2 (5 bases each). Germline V CDR1 and CDR2: MNHNY, SVGAGI (reference sequence). CDR3 length: 12 residues. V lost 6 bases to trimming and J lost 13 bases, with 18 bases between them. The chain's CDR3 is CASRGETGLPYF. The CDR3 DNA follows: TGTGCCAGCAGAGGAGAAACAGGACTCCCGTACTTC.

The chain carries TRBV30 and TRBJ1-1; D gene unclear. Per germline, CDR1 GTSNPN and CDR2 SVGIG (reference sequence). The CDR3 loop spans 15 amino acids. V lost 5 bases and J lost 1, with 17 bases in between. The CDR3 DNA reads TGTGCCTGGGCGGACCGACTTTTATCGAACACTGAAGCTTTCTTT. Translated: CAWADRLLSNTEAFF.

In the case of this clone: Relative to the germline gene, one junction end is altered; a read error may explain this. In DNA, the CDR3 is TGTGCCAGCAGTCCCGGCTCCCACAATGAGCAGTTCTTC. Translated: CASSPGSHNEQFF. The chain has TRBV12-3 or TRBV12-4 and TRBJ2-1; D gene uncertain. CDR3 length: 13 amino acids.

The CDR3 DNA reads TGTGCCAGCAGCGTCCTCGGGACAGACCAAGAGACCCAGTACTTC. Translating it yields CASSVLGTDQETQYF. The V and J genes are TRBV9 and TRBJ2-5, with 7 nucleotides matching TRBD1. With 2 bases clipped from V and 0 bases from J, the junction kept 4 bases outside the gene matches. Germline V CDR1 and CDR2: SGDLS, YYNGEE. The CDR3 covers 15 residues. Using reference TRBV9 and TRBJ2-5 for the parts outside the CDR3, the full variable domain is DSGVTQTPKHLITATGQRVTLRCSPRSGDLSVYWYQQSLDQGLQFLIQYYNGEERAKGNILERFSAQQFPDLHSELNLSSLELGDSALYFCASSVLGTDQETQYFGPGTRLLVL.

This chain uses TRBV19 with TRBJ2-4; tentative D call: TRBD2 (6 bases). Trimming stripped 4 bases from V and 0 bases from J, with 13 bases between. CDR1 is LNHDA and CDR2 is SQIVND in the germline V gene (reference sequence). The CDR3 is 16 residues long. This CDR3 reads CASSRGDLLAKNIQYF. DNA for the CDR3: TGTGCCAGTAGTAGGGGGGACCTCTTAGCCAAAAACATTCAGTACTTC.